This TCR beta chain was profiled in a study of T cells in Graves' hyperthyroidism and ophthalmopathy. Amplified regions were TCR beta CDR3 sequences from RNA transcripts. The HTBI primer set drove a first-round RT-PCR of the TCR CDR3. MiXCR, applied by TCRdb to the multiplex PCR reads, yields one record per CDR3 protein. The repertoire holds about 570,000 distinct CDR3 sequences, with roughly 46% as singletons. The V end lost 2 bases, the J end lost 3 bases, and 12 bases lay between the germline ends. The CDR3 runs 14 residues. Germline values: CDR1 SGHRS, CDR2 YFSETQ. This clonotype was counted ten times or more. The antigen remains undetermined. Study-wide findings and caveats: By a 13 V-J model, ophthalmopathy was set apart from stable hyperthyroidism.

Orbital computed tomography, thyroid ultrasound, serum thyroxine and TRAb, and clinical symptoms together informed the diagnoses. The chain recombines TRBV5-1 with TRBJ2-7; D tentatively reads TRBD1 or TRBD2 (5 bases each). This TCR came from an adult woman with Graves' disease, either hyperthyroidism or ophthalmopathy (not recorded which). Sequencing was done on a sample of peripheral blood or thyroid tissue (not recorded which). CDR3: CASSFFGANYEQYF. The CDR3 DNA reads TGCGCCAGCAGCTTCTTCGGGGCGAACTACGAGCAGTACTTC.